Detailed here is one T cell receptor (beta chain). This sample stems from a study of blood T cell repertoires in COVID-19. About the study: Both acute and convalescent COVID-19 samples were obtained from the United States, Italy and Spain. The cDNA or gDNA used as material had been derived from T cells, B-cell-depleted T cells, or PBMCs.

The length of the CDR3 is 15 residues. V dropped 1 base and J dropped 7 bases, with 11 bases sitting between them. The germline CDR1 and CDR2 sequences are MNHEY and SMNVEV (reference sequence). In the authors' methods: Amplification of reference gene primers was used by the study to estimate nucleated cell counts. Clones were sequenced by immunoSEQ multiplex PCR, and TCRdb holds only the in-frame ones, with some missing. V, J and clone size were drawn from that table, and D and trimming were deduced from the DNA. The data show 130,000 or so clones, with approximately 90% seen just once and 4.3% held by the top ten. Seattle patient enrollment occurred during active infection, with longitudinal follow-up thereafter.

The sequence derives from a man aged 55 to 69 with COVID-19, enrolled during active disease. This chain uses TRBV27 with TRBJ1-6; D gene uncertain. Input material: peripheral blood. The DNA for the CDR3 is TGTGCCAGCAGTTTATTCACAACAGCAAATTCACCCCTCCACTTT. Amino acids: CASSLFTTANSPLHF.